The 14 T cell receptor beta chains listed next were all sequenced from one sample in a study of CD8 T cells in ankylosing spondylitis. TCRdb used MiXCR to reprocess the 5' RACE reads, holding one entry per CDR3 protein. The sample has fewer than 200,000 distinct CDR3 sequences, 15% to 20% seen once. The specimen was blood, either unsorted or a sorted T cell fraction (not recorded which). Every receptor here comes from a male donor aged 5 to 29 with ankylosing spondylitis or in good health (not recorded which).

This clonotype was seen at least ten times. The rearrangement links TRBV12-3 or TRBV12-4 to TRBJ2-7; D gene ambiguous. This CDR3 spans 11 amino acids. V was pared by 6 bases and J by 6 bases, with 9 bases between. The CDR3: CASRVDREQYF. Written as DNA, the CDR3 is TGTGCCAGCAGAGTTGATCGCGAGCAGTACTTC.

V usage is TRBV19 and J usage is TRBJ2-1, with 8 bases identical to TRBD2. CDR1 is LNHDA, CDR2 SQIVND, per germline (reference sequence). The CDR3 sequence is 15 residues long. Germline trimming cut 5 bases from V and 3 bases from J; bases unmatched to any gene: 6. The CDR3 protein is CASSFDSGVYNEQFF. CDR3 in DNA: TGTGCCAGTAGTTTCGATAGCGGGGTCTACAATGAGCAGTTCTTC. Variable domain in full (rest from reference TRBV19 and TRBJ2-1): DGGITQSPKYLFRKEGQNVTLSCEQNLNHDAMYWYRQDPGQGLRLIYYSQIVNDFQKGDIAEGYSVSREKKESFPLTVTSAQKNPTAFYLCASSFDSGVYNEQFFGPGTRLTVL.

This clonotype was found many times. The genes are TRBV7-9 and TRBJ2-2, with 7 positions matching TRBD1. The germline V gene has CDR1 SEHNR and CDR2 FQNEAQ (reference sequence). This CDR3 has 16 residues. V was clipped by 4 bases and J by 1 base; unmatched bases: 6. Written as DNA, the CDR3 is TGTGCCAGCAGCTCGCGACAGGGACAGAACACCGGGGAGCTGTTTTTT. Protein product: CASSSRQGQNTGELFF.

This clonotype is classed as medium-sized. DNA of the CDR3: TGTGCCAGCAGTCCACAGGGGCCAGATACGCAGTATTTT. This gives the protein CASSPQGPDTQYF. The chain employs TRBV12-3 or TRBV12-4 and TRBJ2-3; TRBD1 aligns across 7 bases. The CDR3 sequence is 13 residues long. V shed 5 bases and J 4 bases; nucleotides not matched to a gene: 3.

This clonotype was observed many times. J is TRBJ2-3 and V is TRBV15; possibly TRBD1 for D (6 bases). Germline V gives CDR1 LNHNV, CDR2 YYDKDF (reference sequence). The CDR3 consists of 16 residues. Trimming pared 4 bases from V and 2 bases from J, leaving 16 bases between. The CDR3 nucleotides read TGTGCCACCAGCAAAGGCGTCAACAGGGTCACAGATACGCAGTATTTT. Translating gives CATSKGVNRVTDTQYF.

This clonotype was counted at least ten times. A read error may produce the germline difference seen at one junction end. J is TRBJ2-7 and V is TRBV27; 7 bases align to TRBD1. The germline V gene has CDR1 MNHEY and CDR2 SMNVEV (reference sequence). The CDR3 totals 12 residues. The CDR3 sequence is CASSLTGMEQHF. For the CDR3, the DNA is TGTGCCAGCAGTCTGACAGGGATGGAGCAGCACTTC.

Ten or more counts support this clonotype. The chain employs TRBV24-1 and TRBJ2-1; tentatively, D is TRBD1 or TRBD2 (5 bases each). V was shortened by 1 base and J by 6 bases, with 15 bases between the two germline ends. This CDR3 comprises 16 residues. CDR1 is KGHDR, CDR2 SFDVKD, per germline. The CDR3 here is CATSDLKGPRGNEQFF. In DNA form, the CDR3 reads TGTGCCACCAGTGATTTAAAGGGACCGAGGGGCAATGAGCAGTTCTTC.

With regard to this clonotype: It may be a read error: a sequence one base away is much more abundant. The chain carries TRBV18 and TRBJ2-2; a possible D gene is TRBD1 (6 bases). The length of the CDR3 is 16 residues. V lost 3 bases and J 0 bases, leaving 11 bases between the germline ends. Per the germline V gene, CDR1 is KGHSH and CDR2 is LQKENI. CDR3 nucleotides: TGTGCCAGCTCACCTCCTAACAGGGCGAACACCGGGGAGCTGTTTTTT. Protein: CASSPPNRANTGELFF.

This clonotype was observed a handful of times. V gene TRBV6-1 combines with J gene TRBJ2-1; D possibly corresponds to TRBD2 (5 bases). CDR3 length: 17 amino acids. Germline V lookup: CDR1 MNHNS, CDR2 SASEGT. The V end lost 0 bases, the J end lost 6 bases, and 18 bases lay between the germline ends. The CDR3 reads CASSEARRLQNPNEQFF. DNA for the CDR3: TGTGCCAGCAGTGAAGCCCGTCGACTACAGAACCCCAATGAGCAGTTCTTC.

The chain couples TRBV29-1 to TRBJ2-1; D might be TRBD2 (5 bases). The V and J ends lost 0 bases and 0 bases respectively, with 9 bases between them. Germline CDR1 SQVTM, CDR2 ANQGSEA. The CDR3 length is 15 residues. DNA for the CDR3: TGCAGCGTTGAAGATTGGGAGAGCTCCTACAATGAGCAGTTCTTC. Translating gives CSVEDWESSYNEQFF.

The genes are TRBV29-1 and TRBJ1-5, with a tentative D call TRBD1 (5 bases). The V end was cut by 4 bases, the J end by 0 bases, with 10 bases between. CDR3 length: 14 amino acids. Germline lookup yields CDR1 SQVTM and CDR2 ANQGSEA. The CDR3 reads CSVVGDGSNQPQHF. The CDR3, as DNA: TGCAGCGTTGTAGGGGATGGTAGCAATCAGCCCCAGCATTTT. Complete variable domain (other parts from reference TRBV29-1 and TRBJ1-5): SAVISQKPSRDICQRGTSLTIQCQVDSQVTMMFWYRQQPGQSLTLIATANQGSEATYESGFVIDKFPISRPNLTFSTLTVSNMSPEDSSIYLCSVVGDGSNQPQHFGDGTRLSIL.

At least ten counts were recorded for this clonotype. The chain links TRBV5-1 to TRBJ1-2; 9 nucleotides line up with TRBD1. The CDR3 has 15 residues. Germline V CDR1 and CDR2: SGHRS, YFSETQ. The ends lost 4 bases at V and 6 bases at J; junction bases unmatched: 10. CDR3 loop: CASSNTLDRGDGYTF. CDR3 nucleotide sequence: TGCGCCAGCAGCAACACCTTGGACAGGGGAGATGGCTACACCTTC.

This clonotype was observed at least ten times. V and J are TRBV12-3 or TRBV12-4 and TRBJ2-1; TRBD2 matches 7 bases. The J segment lost 5 bases and the V segment lost 5 bases, leaving 6 bases of the junction unmatched. The CDR3 length is 14 residues. CDR3 in DNA: TGTGCCAGCAGTGCCGCCGGGACTAACAATGAGCAGTTCTTC. This translates into CASSAAGTNNEQFF.

This clonotype showed up just a few times. J is TRBJ2-1 and V is TRBV27; 8 nucleotides line up with TRBD1. Germline values: CDR1 MNHEY, CDR2 SMNVEV (reference sequence). Unmatched junction bases numbered 5, after V lost 1 base and J lost 6 bases. This CDR3 contains 15 residues. The CDR3 here is CASSLWGQVTNEQFF. As DNA, the CDR3 is TGTGCCAGCAGTTTATGGGGACAGGTGACCAATGAGCAGTTCTTC.